This TCR beta chain was observed in a study of T-cell memory formation after mild COVID-19. The sample holds a few counts of this clonotype. This CDR3 is built from 15 residues. Germline loops: CDR1 MNHEY, CDR2 SMNVEV (reference sequence). The V and J ends lost 6 bases and 4 bases, in that order; junction bases with no gene match: 9. TCRdb re-analysed the 5' RACE reads in MiXCR, keeping a single row per CDR3 protein. In the table there are hundreds of thousands of distinct CDR3 sequences, less than 25% of which are singletons. This sequence joins TRBV27 and TRBJ2-7, with 10 bases that match TRBD1. The sequence came from an adult woman who had mild COVID-19 (a few samples of this study predate the infection). Cell type and time point are not known. Sequencing was done on a sample of PBMCs or a T cell subset sorted from them (not recorded which). As DNA, the CDR3 is TGTGCCAGCAGCCAACTGACAGGGGGCGGTTACGAGCAGTACTTC. Translating it yields CASSQLTGGGYEQYF.